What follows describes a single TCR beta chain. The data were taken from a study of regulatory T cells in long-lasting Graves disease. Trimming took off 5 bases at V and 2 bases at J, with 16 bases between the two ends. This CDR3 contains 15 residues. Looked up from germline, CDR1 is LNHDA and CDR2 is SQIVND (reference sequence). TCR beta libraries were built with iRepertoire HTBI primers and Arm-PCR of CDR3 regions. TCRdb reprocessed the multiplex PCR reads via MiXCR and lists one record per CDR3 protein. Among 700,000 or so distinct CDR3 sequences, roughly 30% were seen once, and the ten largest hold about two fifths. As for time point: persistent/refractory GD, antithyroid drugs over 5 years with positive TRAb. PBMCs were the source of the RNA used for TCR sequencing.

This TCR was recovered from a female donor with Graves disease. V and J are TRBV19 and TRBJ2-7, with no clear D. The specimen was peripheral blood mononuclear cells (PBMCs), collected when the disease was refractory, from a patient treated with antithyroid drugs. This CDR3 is CASSLTIVAAYEQYF. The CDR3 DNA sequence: TGTGCCAGTAGTCTCACAATTGTTGCCGCCTACGAGCAGTACTTC.